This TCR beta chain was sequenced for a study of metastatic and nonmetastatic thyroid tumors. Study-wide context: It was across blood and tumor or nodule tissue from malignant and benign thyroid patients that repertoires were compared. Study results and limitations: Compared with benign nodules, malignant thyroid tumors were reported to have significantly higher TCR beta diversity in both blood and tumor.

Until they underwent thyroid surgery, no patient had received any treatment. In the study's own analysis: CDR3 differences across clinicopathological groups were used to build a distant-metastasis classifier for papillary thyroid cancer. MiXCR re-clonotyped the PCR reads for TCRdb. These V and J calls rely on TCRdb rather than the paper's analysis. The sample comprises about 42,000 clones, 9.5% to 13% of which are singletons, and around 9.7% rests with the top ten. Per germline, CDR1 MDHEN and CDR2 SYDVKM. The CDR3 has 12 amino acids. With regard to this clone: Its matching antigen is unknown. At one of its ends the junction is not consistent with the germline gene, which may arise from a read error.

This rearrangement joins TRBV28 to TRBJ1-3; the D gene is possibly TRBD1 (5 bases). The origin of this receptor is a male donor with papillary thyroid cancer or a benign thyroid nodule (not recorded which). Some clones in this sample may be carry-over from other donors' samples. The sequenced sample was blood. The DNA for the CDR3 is TGTTCCAGCAGGACAAGAGTAAACACCATATATTTT. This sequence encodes CSSRTRVNTIYF.